In this sample, the clone carrying this T cell receptor beta chain turned up a few times. The record originates from a study of T cell clones after liver transplantation. Study as a whole: Pre-transplant mixed lymphocyte reactions yielded third-party-reactive TCRbeta sequences as comparators for graft-donor-reactive sequences. Tolerance: complete withdrawal held at least one year, liver enzymes staying within twice normal.

Repertoires were generated with immunoSEQ multiplex PCR, while TCRdb's copy carries only in-frame clones and drops some. The table has roughly 100,000 clones, around 80% seen once. This sequence originates from a human patient who received a liver transplant. A subset of T cells may come from the graft donor. The source material was CD4+ T cells from blood, sampled around 48 months after liver transplant.

CDR3 nucleotide sequence: TGTGCCAGTACGAAGGGGGCCTATGGCTACACCTTC. Its translation is CASTKGAYGYTF. J is TRBJ1-2 and V is TRBV19, with 7 bases fitting TRBD1. The CDR3 runs 12 residues. V was pared by 7 bases and J by 4 bases, with 3 bases of the junction left unmatched. Germline CDR1 and CDR2: LNHDA and SQIVND (reference sequence). Using reference TRBV19 and TRBJ1-2 for the parts outside the CDR3, the full variable domain is DGGITQSPKYLFRKEGQNVTLSCEQNLNHDAMYWYRQDPGQGLRLIYYSQIVNDFQKGDIAEGYSVSREKKESFPLTVTSAQKNPTAFYLCASTKGAYGYTFGSGTRLTVV.